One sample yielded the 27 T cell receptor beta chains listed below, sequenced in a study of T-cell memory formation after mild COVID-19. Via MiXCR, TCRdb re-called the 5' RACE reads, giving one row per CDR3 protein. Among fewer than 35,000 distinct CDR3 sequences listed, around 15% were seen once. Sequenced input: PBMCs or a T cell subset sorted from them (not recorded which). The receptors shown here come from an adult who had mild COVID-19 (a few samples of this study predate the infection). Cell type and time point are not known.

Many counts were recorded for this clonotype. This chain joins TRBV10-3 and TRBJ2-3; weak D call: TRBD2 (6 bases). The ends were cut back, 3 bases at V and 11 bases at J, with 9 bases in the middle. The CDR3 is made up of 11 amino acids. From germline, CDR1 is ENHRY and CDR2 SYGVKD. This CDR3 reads CAISDGTQQYF. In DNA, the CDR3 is TGTGCCATCAGTGACGGGACTCAGCAGTATTTT.

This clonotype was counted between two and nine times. Here the CDR3 reads CASRRLNTGELFF. CDR3 DNA: TGTGCCAGCAGGAGACTCAACACCGGGGAGCTGTTTTTT. The chain uses TRBV25-1 and TRBJ2-2, with no clear D. This CDR3 has 13 amino acids. Deletions cut 6 bases from V and 2 bases from J, with 7 bases between. The germline CDR1 and CDR2 sequences are MGHDK and SYGVNS.

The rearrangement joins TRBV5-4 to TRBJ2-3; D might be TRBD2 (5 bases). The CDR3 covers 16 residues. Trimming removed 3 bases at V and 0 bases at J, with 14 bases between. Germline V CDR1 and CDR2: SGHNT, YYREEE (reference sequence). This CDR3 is CASSSTRGASTDTQYF. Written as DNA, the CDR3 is TGTGCCAGCAGCTCAACTCGGGGAGCCAGCACAGATACGCAGTATTTT.

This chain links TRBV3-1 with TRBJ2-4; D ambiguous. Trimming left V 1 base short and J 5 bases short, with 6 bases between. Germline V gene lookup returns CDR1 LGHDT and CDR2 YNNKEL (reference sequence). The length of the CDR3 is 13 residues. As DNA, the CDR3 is TGTGCCAGCAGCCAAGTGAACCAAAACATTCAGTACTTC. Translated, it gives CASSQVNQNIQYF.

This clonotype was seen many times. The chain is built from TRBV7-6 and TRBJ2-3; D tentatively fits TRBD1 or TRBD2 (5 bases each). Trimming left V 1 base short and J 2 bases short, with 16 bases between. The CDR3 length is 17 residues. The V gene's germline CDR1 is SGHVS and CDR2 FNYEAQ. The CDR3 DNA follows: TGTGCCAGCAGCTTAGGATGGGCTAGGGACCCCACAGATACGCAGTATTTT. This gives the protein CASSLGWARDPTDTQYF.

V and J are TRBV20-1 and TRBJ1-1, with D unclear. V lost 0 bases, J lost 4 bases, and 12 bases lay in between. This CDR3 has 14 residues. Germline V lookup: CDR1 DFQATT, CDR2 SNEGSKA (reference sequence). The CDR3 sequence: CSAREVGRSTEAFF. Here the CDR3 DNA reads TGCAGTGCTAGAGAGGTAGGCAGGAGCACTGAAGCTTTCTTT.

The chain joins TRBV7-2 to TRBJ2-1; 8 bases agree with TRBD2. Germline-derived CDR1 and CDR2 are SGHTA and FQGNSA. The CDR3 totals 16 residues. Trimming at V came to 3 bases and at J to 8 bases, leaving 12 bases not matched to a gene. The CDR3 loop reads CASSLGSGNGIDEQFF. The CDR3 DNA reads TGTGCCAGCAGCTTGGGTAGCGGGAACGGTATAGATGAGCAGTTCTTC.

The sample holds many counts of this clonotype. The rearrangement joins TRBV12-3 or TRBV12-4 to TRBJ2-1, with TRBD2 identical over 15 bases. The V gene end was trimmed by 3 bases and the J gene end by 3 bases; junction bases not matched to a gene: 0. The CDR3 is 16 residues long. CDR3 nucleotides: TGTGCCAGCAGTTTGGGACTAGCGGGAGGCTACAATGAGCAGTTCTTC. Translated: CASSLGLAGGYNEQFF.

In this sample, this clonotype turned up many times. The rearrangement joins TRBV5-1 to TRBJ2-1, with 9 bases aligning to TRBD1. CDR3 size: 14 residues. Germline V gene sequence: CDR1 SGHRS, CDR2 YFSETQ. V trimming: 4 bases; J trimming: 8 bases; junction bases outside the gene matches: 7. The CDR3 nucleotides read TGCGCCAGCAGCCCCACCGGGACAGGGCATGAGCAGTTCTTC. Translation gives CASSPTGTGHEQFF. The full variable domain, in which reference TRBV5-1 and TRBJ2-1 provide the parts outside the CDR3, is KAGVTQTPRYLIKTRGQQVTLSCSPISGHRSVSWYQQTPGQGLQFLFEYFSETQRNKGNFPGRFSGRQFSNSRSEMNVSTLELGDSALYLCASSPTGTGHEQFFGPGTRLTVL.

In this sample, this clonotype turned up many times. The CDR3 DNA reads TGTGCCAGCTCACCACCGGAGGCCCTGGGGACTGAAGCTTTCTTT. Translated, it gives CASSPPEALGTEAFF. V usage is TRBV18 and J usage is TRBJ1-1, with D hard to call. V lost 0 bases and J 5 bases, leaving 13 bases between the germline ends. This CDR3 region has 15 residues. CDR1 is KGHSH and CDR2 is LQKENI in the germline V gene. Full variable domain (remainder filled in from reference TRBV18 and TRBJ1-1): NAGVMQNPRHLVRRRGQEARLRCSPMKGHSHVYWYRQLPEEGLKFMVYLQKENIIDESGMPKERFSAEFPKEGPSILRIQQVVRGDSAAYFCASSPPEALGTEAFFGQGTRLTVV.

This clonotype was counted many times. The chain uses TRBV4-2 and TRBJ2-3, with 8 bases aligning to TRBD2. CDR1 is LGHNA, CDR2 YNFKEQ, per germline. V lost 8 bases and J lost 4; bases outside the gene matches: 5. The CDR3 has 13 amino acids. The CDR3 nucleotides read TGTGCCAGCGGTAGCGGGAACTCAGATACGCAGTATTTT. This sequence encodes CASGSGNSDTQYF.

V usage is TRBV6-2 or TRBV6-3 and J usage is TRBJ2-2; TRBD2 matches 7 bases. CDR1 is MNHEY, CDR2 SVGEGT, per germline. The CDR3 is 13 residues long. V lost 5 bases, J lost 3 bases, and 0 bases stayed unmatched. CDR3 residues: CASSSGDTGELFF. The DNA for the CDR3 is TGTGCCAGCAGTAGCGGGGACACCGGGGAGCTGTTTTTT.

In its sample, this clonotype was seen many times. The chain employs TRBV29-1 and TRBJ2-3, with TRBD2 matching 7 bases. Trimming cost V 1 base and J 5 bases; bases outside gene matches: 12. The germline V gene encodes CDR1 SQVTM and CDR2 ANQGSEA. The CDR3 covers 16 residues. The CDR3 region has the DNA TGCAGCGTTGAAGGGGAGGGGCGGGGTGGTAGAGATACGCAGTATTTT. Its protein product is CSVEGEGRGGRDTQYF.

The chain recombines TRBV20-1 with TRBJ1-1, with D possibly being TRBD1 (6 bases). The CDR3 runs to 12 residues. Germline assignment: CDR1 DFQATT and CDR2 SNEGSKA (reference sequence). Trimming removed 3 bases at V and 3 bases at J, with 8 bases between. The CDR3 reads CSASKGDTEAFF. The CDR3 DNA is TGCAGTGCTAGTAAGGGGGACACTGAAGCTTTCTTT.

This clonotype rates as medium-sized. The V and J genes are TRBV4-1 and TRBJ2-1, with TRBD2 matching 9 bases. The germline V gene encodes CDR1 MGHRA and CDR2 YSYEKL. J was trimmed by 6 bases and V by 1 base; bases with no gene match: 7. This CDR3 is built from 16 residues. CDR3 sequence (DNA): TGCGCCAGCAGCCAAGGAAGCGGGGGGATAACCAATGAGCAGTTCTTC. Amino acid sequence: CASSQGSGGITNEQFF.

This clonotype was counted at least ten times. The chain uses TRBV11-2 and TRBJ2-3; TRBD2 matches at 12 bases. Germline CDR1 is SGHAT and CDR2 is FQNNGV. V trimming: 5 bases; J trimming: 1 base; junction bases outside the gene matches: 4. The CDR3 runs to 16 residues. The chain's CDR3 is CASSRRLAGGTDTQYF. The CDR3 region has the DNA TGTGCCAGCAGCCGGAGACTAGCGGGGGGCACAGATACGCAGTATTTT.

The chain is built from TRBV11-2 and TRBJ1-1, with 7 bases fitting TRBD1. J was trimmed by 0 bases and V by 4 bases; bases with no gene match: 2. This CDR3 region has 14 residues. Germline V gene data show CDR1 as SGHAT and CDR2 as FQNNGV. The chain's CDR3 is CASSWGQLNTEAFF. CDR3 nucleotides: TGTGCCAGCAGCTGGGGACAGTTGAACACTGAAGCTTTCTTT.

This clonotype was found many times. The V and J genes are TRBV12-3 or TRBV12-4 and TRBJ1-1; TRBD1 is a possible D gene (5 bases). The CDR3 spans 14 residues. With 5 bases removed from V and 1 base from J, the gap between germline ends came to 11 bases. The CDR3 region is CASSTLTENTEAFF. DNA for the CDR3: TGTGCCAGCAGTACTCTGACAGAGAACACTGAAGCTTTCTTT.

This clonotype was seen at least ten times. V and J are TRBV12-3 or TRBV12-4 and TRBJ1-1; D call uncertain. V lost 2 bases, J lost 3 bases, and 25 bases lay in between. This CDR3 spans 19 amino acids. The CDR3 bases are TGTGCCAGCAGTTTATCGGGTTTTTGGCTTTATGGTATTGACACTGAAGCTTTCTTT. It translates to CASSLSGFWLYGIDTEAFF.

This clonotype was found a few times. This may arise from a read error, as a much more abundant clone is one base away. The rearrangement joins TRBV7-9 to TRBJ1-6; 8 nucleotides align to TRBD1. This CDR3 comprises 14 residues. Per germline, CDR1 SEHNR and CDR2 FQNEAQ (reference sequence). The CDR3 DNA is TGTGCCAGCATCTTAGGACAGGGCTTCAGGACCCTCCACTTT. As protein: CASILGQGFRTLHF.

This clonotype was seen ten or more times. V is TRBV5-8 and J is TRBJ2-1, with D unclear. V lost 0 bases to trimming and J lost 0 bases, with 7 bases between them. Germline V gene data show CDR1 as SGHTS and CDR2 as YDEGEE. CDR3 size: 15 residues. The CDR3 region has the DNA TGTGCCAGCAGCTTGGGGCAGAGCTCCTACAATGAGCAGTTCTTC. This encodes CASSLGQSSYNEQFF.

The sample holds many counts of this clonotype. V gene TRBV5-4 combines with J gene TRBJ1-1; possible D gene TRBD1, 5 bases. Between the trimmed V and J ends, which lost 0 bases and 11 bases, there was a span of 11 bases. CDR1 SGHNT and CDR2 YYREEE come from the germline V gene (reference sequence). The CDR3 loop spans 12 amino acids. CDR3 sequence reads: CASSLDGTQAFF. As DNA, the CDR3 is TGTGCCAGCAGCTTGGATGGGACGCAGGCTTTCTTT.

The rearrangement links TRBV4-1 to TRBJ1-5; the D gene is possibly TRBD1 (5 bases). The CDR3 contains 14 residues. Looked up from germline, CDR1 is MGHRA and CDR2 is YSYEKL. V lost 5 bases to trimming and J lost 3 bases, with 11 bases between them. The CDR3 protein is CASSAQGSNQPQHF. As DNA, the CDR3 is TGCGCCAGCAGCGCCCAGGGTTCCAATCAGCCCCAGCATTTT.

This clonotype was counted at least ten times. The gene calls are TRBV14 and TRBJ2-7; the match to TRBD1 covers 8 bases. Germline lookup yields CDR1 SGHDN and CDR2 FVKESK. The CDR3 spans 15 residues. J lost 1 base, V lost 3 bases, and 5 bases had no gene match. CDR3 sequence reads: CASSHGWTGSYEQYF. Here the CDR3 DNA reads TGTGCCAGCAGCCACGGCTGGACAGGGTCCTACGAGCAGTACTTC.

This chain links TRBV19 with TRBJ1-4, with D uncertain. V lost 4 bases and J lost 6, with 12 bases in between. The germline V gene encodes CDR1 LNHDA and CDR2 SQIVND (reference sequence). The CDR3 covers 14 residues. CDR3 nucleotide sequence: TGTGCCAGTAGTACTGGTCGGCGGGATGAAAAACTGTTTTTT. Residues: CASSTGRRDEKLFF.

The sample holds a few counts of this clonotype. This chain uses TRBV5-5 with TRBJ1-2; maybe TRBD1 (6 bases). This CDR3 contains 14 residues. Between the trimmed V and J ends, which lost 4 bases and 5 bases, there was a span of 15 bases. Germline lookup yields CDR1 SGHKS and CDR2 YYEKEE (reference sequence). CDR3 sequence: CASSAVQGGYGYTF. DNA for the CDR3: TGTGCCAGCAGCGCAGTACAGGGAGGATATGGCTACACCTTC.

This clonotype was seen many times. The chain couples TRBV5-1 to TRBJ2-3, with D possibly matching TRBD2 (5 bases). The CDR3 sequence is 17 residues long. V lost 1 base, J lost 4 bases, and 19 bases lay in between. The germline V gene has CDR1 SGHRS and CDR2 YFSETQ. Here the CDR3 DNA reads TGCGCCAGCAGCTTGCCCTGGACCGCTCCCGGGGCAGATACGCAGTATTTT. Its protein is CASSLPWTAPGADTQYF.